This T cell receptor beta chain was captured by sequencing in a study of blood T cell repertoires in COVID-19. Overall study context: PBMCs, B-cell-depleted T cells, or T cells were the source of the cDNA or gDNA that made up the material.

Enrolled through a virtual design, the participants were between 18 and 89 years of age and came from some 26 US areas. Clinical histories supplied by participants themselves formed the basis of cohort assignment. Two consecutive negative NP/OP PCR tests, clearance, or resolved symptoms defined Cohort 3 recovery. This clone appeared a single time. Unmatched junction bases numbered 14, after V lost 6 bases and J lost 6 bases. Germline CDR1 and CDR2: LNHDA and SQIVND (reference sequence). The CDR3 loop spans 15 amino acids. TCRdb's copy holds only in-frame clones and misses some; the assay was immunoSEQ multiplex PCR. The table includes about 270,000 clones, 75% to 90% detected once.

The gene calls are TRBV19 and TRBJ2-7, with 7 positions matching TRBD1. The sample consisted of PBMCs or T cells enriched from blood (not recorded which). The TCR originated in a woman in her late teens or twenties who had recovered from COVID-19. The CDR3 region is CASRPRDRVSSEQYF. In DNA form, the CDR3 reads TGTGCCAGTAGGCCTCGAGACAGGGTGTCAAGCGAGCAGTACTTC.